Listed here are 4 T cell receptor beta chains from one sample, sequenced in a study of blood T cell repertoires in COVID-19 (dated by TCRdb to about 2020). The library came from the immunoSEQ multiplex PCR assay. The table comes from immuneACCESS by way of TCRdb, which keeps in-frame sequences with V and J called. Part of the clones is missing from these tables; in studies checked, under half for an unresolved V gene and the rest for unknown reasons. The sample table lists over 85,000 clones, just over 85% of them with a count of one. Jointly, the top ten make up around 8.1% of the sample. Sequences were obtained from peripheral blood. All receptors come from a woman in her 70s with acute or convalescent COVID-19.

V usage is TRBV7-8 and J usage is TRBJ1-3, with TRBD1 as a possible D gene (6 bases). CDR1 and CDR2 (germline): SGHVS, FQNEAQ. The CDR3 loop spans 14 amino acids. V was shortened by 7 bases and J by 0 bases, with 10 bases between the two germline ends. CDR3 DNA: TGTGCCAGCAAACAGGGTGCCTCTGGAAACACCATATATTTT. Its protein is CASKQGASGNTIYF.

The J gene is TRBJ2-3, the V gene TRBV29-1, with TRBD2 identical over 7 bases. There are 16 residues in the CDR3. Germline values: CDR1 SQVTM, CDR2 ANQGSEA. V was pared by 5 bases and J by 0 bases, with 11 bases of the junction left unmatched. CDR3 region: CSVSGTTEKSTDTQYF. CDR3 DNA sequence: TGCAGCGTTTCCGGGACTACTGAAAAAAGCACAGATACGCAGTATTTT.

The V call is TRBV4-2, the J call TRBJ1-1, with TRBD1 matching over 8 bases. CDR3 length equals 13 residues. Germline trimming cut 4 bases from V and 6 bases from J; bases unmatched to any gene: 4. The germline gives CDR1 LGHNA, CDR2 YNFKEQ. The CDR3 loop reads CASSRGQESEAFF. CDR3 bases: TGTGCCAGCAGCCGGGGACAGGAGTCTGAAGCTTTCTTT.

This clone occurred a few times. The chain employs TRBV27 and TRBJ2-7, with D hard to call. The CDR3 has 12 residues. Between the trimmed V and J ends, which lost 6 bases and 4 bases, there was a span of 10 bases. Germline V gene sequence: CDR1 MNHEY, CDR2 SMNVEV (reference sequence). The CDR3: CASRSGRYEQYF. CDR3 DNA sequence: TGTGCCAGCAGGTCAGGTAGATACGAGCAGTACTTC.